This entry lists 9 T cell receptor beta chains sequenced from one sample in a study of cytomegalovirus exposure and HLA in healthy donors. 13 Jbeta primers and 60 Vbeta primers were used for the PCR. Sequenced by immunoSEQ multiplex PCR; TCRdb stores in-frame clones only, minus some. The repertoire holds approximately 130,000 clones, with roughly 88% as singletons. Sample: PBMCs. The origin of the receptors is a man aged 45-60 years in good health and CMV-seronegative.

The chain combines TRBV6-5 with TRBJ2-7, with D uncertain. This CDR3 has 14 residues. V dropped 10 bases and J dropped 7 bases, with 23 bases sitting between them. From germline, CDR1 is MNHEY and CDR2 SVGAGI. The CDR3 loop reads CATASSSYNGEQYF. The DNA for the CDR3 is TGTGCCACCGCTTCATCTTCTTATAACGGGGAGCAGTACTTC.

The gene calls are TRBV5-6 and TRBJ1-2; weak D call: TRBD1 (5 bases). The CDR3 extends over 12 amino acids. From germline, CDR1 is SGHDT and CDR2 YYEEEE. Trimming left V 4 bases short and J 7 bases short, with 11 bases between. The CDR3 DNA reads as TGTGCCAGCAGCGGGAGGGGAATTGGCTACACCTTC. Translation: CASSGRGIGYTF.

This chain connects TRBV6-5 to TRBJ2-1, with D perhaps TRBD1 (5 bases). This CDR3 spans 13 amino acids. V shed 4 bases and J shed 6 bases, with 10 bases lying between them. Germline V gene lookup returns CDR1 MNHEY and CDR2 SVGAGI. CDR3 sequence (DNA): TGTGCCAGCAGTTTGGACATTTTCAATGAGCAGTTCTTC. This encodes CASSLDIFNEQFF.

The chain uses TRBV19 and TRBJ1-1, with a tentative D call TRBD1 (6 bases). Germline-derived CDR1 and CDR2 are LNHDA and SQIVND (reference sequence). Deletions cut 6 bases from V and 1 base from J, with 15 bases between. This CDR3 region has 15 residues. The CDR3 region is CASRAGDGWNTEAFF. The CDR3 region has the DNA TGTGCCAGTAGGGCAGGGGACGGGTGGAACACTGAAGCTTTCTTT.

The chain recombines TRBV5-1 with TRBJ1-2; 8 bases match TRBD1. The J segment lost 8 bases and the V segment lost 2 bases, leaving 8 bases of the junction unmatched. There are 14 residues in the CDR3. The germline CDR1 and CDR2 sequences are SGHRS and YFSETQ. In DNA, the CDR3 is TGCGCCAGCAGCTTTGACAGGGGTATGAGCGGCTACACCTTC. Translation: CASSFDRGMSGYTF.

This clone is a singleton in its sample. The rearrangement joins TRBV7-8 to TRBJ2-3, with a tentative D call TRBD1 (7 bases). V lost 1 base to trimming and J lost 3 bases, with 14 bases between them. Germline V lookup: CDR1 SGHVS, CDR2 FQNEAQ. The CDR3 has 16 amino acids. CDR3 in DNA: TGTGCCAGCAGCTTAGTCCAGGGGGGACCGACAGATACGCAGTATTTT. This sequence encodes CASSLVQGGPTDTQYF.

V and J are TRBV5-1 and TRBJ2-6; the match to TRBD1 covers 8 bases. Germline lookup yields CDR1 SGHRS and CDR2 YFSETQ. V shed 4 bases, J shed 1 base, and the junction held 7 bases outside the gene matches. The CDR3 totals 17 residues. CDR3 in DNA: TGCGCCAGCAGCCTAGGACAGGGAAGGTCTGGGGCCAACGTCCTGACTTTC. It codes for CASSLGQGRSGANVLTF.

This rearrangement joins TRBV29-1 to TRBJ1-2; maybe TRBD1 (6 bases). This CDR3 contains 11 residues. Trimming took 4 bases from V and 8 from J, leaving 11 bases between them. Germline-derived CDR1 and CDR2 are SQVTM and ANQGSEA. Written as DNA, the CDR3 is TGCAGCGTTGCCAGGGGCCAAGGCTACACCTTC. Its translation: CSVARGQGYTF.

The chain recombines TRBV6-6 with TRBJ2-3; TRBD2 might be the D (5 bases). V lost 7 bases, J lost 3 bases, and 14 bases lay in between. The V gene's germline CDR1 is MNHNY and CDR2 SVGAGI (reference sequence). CDR3 length: 14 residues. CDR3 residues: CASNGIQGTDTQYF. In nucleotides, the CDR3 is TGTGCCAGCAACGGGATCCAAGGGACAGATACGCAGTATTTT.